These T cell receptor beta chains were read from a single sample in a study of human thymus T cells. This table comes from immunoSEQ multiplex PCR, and its TCRdb copy is limited to in-frame clones, with some not included. In the table there are 55,000 to 85,000 clones, over 85% of which are singletons. The sample consisted of thymus tissue. These receptors were collected from a girl under three years old with a congenital heart defect but otherwise immunologically healthy. CDR3s include the opening cysteine and the closing phenylalanine or tryptophan. The D gene is left open where the match is weak. A clone size is listed for some rows: how often the clone was seen (once, few, many), or a class if it is expanded.

CDR3 DNA: TGTGCCAGCAGCCCCTCTCTTGGAAGGGGTTCCTACAATGAGCAGTTCTTC; CDR3 protein: CASSPSLGRGSYNEQFF; J gene: TRBJ2-1; V gene: TRBV7-3; D gene: NA; clone size: NA
CDR3 DNA: TGTGCCAGTAGTCCCGGGGGGACTCCTCCCAATGAGCAGTTCTTC; CDR3 protein: CASSPGGTPPNEQFF; J gene: TRBJ2-1; V gene: TRBV19; D gene: TRBD2; clone size: once
CDR3 DNA: TGTGCCTGGAGAGGAACTACACAGGGGGCAGGGGAGACCCAGTACTTC; CDR3 protein: CAWRGTTQGAGETQYF; J gene: TRBJ2-5; V gene: TRBV30; D gene: TRBD1; clone size: NA
CDR3 DNA: TGCGCCAGCAGCCAAGAACCGACGAACACCGGGGAGCTGTTTTTT; CDR3 protein: CASSQEPTNTGELFF; J gene: TRBJ2-2; V gene: TRBV4-3; D gene: NA; clone size: NA
CDR3 DNA: TGTGCCAGTAAGCTAGCGGGAGGGCCTGAGGACACCGGGGAGCTGTTTTTT; CDR3 protein: CASKLAGGPEDTGELFF; J gene: TRBJ2-2; V gene: TRBV19; D gene: TRBD2; clone size: NA
CDR3 DNA: TGTGCCACCAGCCCGGGGACTAGCGGGCCTAGACTCACCTACAATGAGCAGTTCTTC; CDR3 protein: CATSPGTSGPRLTYNEQFF; J gene: TRBJ2-1; V gene: TRBV15; D gene: TRBD2; clone size: NA
CDR3 DNA: TGTGCCACCAGCAGAGTAGGAAGTGGGTGGGGGAGGACCGGGGAGCTGTTTTTT; CDR3 protein: CATSRVGSGWGRTGELFF; J gene: TRBJ2-2; V gene: TRBV15; D gene: NA; clone size: once
CDR3 DNA: TGTGCCAGCAGCCAAGCGATCCGCCGGGACAGGGGACCGAACACTGAAGCTTTCTTT; CDR3 protein: CASSQAIRRDRGPNTEAFF; J gene: TRBJ1-1; V gene: TRBV4-2; D gene: TRBD1; clone size: NA
CDR3 DNA: TGCAGTGGCTCCTCCGACAATGAGCAGTTCTTC; CDR3 protein: CSGSSDNEQFF; J gene: TRBJ2-1; V gene: TRBV20-1; D gene: NA; clone size: NA
CDR3 DNA: TGTGCCAGCAGCCTGACGGGACAGGGTGGGACCCAGTACTTC; CDR3 protein: CASSLTGQGGTQYF; J gene: TRBJ2-5; V gene: TRBV28; D gene: TRBD1; clone size: NA
CDR3 DNA: TGTGCCAGCAGTTACTCGTGGCGGGAGGTGGAGACCCAGTACTTC; CDR3 protein: CASSYSWREVETQYF; J gene: TRBJ2-5; V gene: TRBV6-5; D gene: TRBD2; clone size: NA
CDR3 DNA: TGCGCCAGCAGCCAAGATAACAGGGAGAATCAGCCCCAGCATTTT; CDR3 protein: CASSQDNRENQPQHF; J gene: TRBJ1-5; V gene: TRBV4-3; D gene: NA; clone size: NA
CDR3 DNA: TGCAGTGCTAGTGGGGAGACCCAGTACTTC; CDR3 protein: CSASGETQYF; J gene: TRBJ2-5; V gene: TRBV20-1; D gene: NA; clone size: NA
CDR3 DNA: TGTGCCAGCAGTCTTCATGGTAGGGGGCCCCTTAATGAAAAACTGTTTTTT; CDR3 protein: CASSLHGRGPLNEKLFF; J gene: TRBJ1-4; V gene: TRBV27; D gene: TRBD1; clone size: NA